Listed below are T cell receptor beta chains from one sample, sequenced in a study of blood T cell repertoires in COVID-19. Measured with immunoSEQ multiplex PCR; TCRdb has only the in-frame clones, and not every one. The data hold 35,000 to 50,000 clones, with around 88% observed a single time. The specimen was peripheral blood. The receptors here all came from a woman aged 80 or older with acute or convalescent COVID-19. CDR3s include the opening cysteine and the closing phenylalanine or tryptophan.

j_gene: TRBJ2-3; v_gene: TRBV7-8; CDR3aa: CASSLVTGLSTDTQYF
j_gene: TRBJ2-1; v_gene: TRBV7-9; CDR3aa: CASSSPGAGGLGNEQFF
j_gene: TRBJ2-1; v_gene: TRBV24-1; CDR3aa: CATSSDAGGAGEQFF
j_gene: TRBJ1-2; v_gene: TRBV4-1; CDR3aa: CASSLGQGYGYTF
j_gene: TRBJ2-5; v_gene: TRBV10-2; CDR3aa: CAGARGLAETQYF
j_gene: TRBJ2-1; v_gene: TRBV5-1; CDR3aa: CASSAGAGGRTNEQFF
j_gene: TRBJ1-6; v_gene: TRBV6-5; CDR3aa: CASSRLPDSPLHF
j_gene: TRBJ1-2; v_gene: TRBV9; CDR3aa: CASSPTTVFEVGGYTF
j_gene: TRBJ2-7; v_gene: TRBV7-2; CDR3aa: CASSLFQGSILSSEQYF
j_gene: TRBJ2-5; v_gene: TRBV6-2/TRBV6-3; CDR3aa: CASSYPLAGGIQETQYF
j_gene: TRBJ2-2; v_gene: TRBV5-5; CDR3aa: CASRPTGNPRTGELFF
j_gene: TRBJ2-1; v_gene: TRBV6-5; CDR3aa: CASSSGQGRRNEQFF
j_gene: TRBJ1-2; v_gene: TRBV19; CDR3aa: CASSNPGTAYGYTF
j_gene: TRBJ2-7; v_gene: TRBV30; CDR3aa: CAWFPTGASSYEQYF
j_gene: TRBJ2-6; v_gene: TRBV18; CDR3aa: CASSPRSGGFSGANVLTF
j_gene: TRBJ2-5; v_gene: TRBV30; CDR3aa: CAWSRGGVETQYF
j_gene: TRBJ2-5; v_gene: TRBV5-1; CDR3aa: CASSLGQDQETQYF
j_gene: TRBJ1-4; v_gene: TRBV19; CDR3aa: CASSSGTENEKLFF
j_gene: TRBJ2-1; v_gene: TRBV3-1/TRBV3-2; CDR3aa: CASSQDAGAYNEQFF
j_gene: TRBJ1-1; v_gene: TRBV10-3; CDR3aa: CAISGSGGVTEAFF
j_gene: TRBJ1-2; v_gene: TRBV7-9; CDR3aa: CASSRDRAFNYGYTF
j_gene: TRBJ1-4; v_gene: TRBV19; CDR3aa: CAARRTGEFPKEKLFF
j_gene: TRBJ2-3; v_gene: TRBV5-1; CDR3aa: CASSLGLASDTQYF
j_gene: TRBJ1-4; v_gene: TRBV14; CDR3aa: CASSQGKPTGEKLFF
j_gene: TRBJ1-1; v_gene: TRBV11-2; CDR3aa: CASSSTTGHTEAFF
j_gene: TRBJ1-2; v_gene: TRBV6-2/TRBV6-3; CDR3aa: CASSWEGTGGYTF
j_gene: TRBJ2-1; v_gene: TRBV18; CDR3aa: CASSIGQGKGEQFF
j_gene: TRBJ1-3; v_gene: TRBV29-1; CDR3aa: CSVGGNGNTIYF
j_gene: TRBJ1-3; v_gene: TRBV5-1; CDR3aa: CASSQTYDTNSGNTIYF
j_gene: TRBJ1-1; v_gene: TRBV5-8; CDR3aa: CASLLAGGTEAFF
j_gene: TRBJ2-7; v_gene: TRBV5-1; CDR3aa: CASSLGQGAYEQYF
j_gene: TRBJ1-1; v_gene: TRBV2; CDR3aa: CASTLDSLNTEAFF
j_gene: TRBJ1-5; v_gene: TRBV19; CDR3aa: CASTPRPGGNQPQHF
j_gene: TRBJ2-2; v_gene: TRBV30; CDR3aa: CAWNGGGLLLTGELFF
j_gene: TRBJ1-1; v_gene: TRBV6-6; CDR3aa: CASSYNRGTEAFF
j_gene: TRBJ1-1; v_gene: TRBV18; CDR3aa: CASSPATGIQAFF
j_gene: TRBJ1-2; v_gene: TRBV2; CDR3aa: CASSAGTNNYGYTF
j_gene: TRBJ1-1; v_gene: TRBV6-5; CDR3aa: CASSQIQGGNTEAFF
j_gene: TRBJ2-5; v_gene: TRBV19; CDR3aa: CASSRGLAGETQYF
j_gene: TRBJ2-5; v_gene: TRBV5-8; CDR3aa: CASSLLRGAQETQYF
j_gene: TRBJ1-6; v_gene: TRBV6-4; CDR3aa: CASSDREGWNSPLHF
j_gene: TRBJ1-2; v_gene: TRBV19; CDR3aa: CASSIDRIYGYTF
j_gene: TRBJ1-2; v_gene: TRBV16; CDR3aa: CASSQSRLTGNYGYTF
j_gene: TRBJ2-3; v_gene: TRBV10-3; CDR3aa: CAISGTSGGATDTQYF
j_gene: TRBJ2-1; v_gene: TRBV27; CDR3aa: CASSASLVAGGYNEQFF
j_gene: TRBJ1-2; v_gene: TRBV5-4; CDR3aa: CASTWTGVYGYTF
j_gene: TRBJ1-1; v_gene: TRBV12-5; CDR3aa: CASGPGWRGPPAFF
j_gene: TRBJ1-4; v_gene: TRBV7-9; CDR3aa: CASSLRDEKLFF
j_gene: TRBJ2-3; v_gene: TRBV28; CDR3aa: CASSPYPGVTQYF
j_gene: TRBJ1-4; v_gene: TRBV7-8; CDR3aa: CASSPGTGLGKLFF